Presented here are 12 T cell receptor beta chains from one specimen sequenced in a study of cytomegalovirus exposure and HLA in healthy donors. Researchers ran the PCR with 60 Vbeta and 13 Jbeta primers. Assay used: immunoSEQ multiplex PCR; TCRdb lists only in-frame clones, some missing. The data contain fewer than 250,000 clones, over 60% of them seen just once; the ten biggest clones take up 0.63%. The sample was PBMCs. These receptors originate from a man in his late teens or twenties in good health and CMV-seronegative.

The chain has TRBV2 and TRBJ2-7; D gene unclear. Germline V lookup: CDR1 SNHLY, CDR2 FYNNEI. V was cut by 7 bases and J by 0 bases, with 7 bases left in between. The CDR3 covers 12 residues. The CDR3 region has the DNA TGTGCCAGCAATGACAACTCCTACGAGCAGTACTTC. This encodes CASNDNSYEQYF.

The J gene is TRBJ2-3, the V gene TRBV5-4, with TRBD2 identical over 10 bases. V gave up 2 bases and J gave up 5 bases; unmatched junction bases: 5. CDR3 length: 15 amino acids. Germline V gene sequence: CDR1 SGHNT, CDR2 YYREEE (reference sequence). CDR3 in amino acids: CASSFLAGEKDTQYF. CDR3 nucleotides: TGTGCCAGCAGCTTCCTAGCGGGAGAGAAAGATACGCAGTATTTT.

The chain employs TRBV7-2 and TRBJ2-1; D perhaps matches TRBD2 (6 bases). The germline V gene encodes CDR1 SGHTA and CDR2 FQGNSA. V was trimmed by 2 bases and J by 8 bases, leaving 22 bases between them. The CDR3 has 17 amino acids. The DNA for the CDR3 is TGTGCCAGCAGCTTATTCCGCGGATTGCGCACGGGGGATGAGCAGTTCTTC. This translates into CASSLFRGLRTGDEQFF.

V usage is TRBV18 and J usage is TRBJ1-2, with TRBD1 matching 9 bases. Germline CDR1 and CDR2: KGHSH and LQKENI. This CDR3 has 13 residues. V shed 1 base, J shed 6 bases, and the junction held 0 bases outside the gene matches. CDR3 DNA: TGTGCCAGCTCACCACGGGACAGGGATGGCTACACCTTC. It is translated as CASSPRDRDGYTF.

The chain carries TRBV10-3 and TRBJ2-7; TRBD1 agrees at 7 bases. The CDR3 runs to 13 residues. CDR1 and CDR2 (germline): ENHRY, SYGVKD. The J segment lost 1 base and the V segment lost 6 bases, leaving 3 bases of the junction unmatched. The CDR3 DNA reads TGTGCCATCAGCCCAGGGGGTTCCTACGAGCAGTACTTC. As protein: CAISPGGSYEQYF.

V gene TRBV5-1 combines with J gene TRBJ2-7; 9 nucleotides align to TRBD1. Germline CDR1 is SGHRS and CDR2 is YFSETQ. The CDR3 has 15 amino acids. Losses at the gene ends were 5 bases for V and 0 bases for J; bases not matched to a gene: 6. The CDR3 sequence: CASRTLDRGSYEQYF. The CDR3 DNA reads TGCGCCAGCAGGACCTTGGACAGGGGCTCCTACGAGCAGTACTTC. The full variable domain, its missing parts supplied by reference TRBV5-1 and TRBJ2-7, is KAGVTQTPRYLIKTRGQQVTLSCSPISGHRSVSWYQQTPGQGLQFLFEYFSETQRNKGNFPGRFSGRQFSNSRSEMNVSTLELGDSALYLCASRTLDRGSYEQYFGPGTRLTVT.

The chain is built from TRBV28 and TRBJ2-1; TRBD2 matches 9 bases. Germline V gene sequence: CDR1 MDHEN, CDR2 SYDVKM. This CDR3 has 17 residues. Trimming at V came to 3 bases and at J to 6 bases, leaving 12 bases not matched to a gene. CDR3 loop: CASSLRRGGLLANEQFF. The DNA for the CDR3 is TGTGCCAGCAGTTTGCGGCGGGGGGGTCTATTAGCCAATGAGCAGTTCTTC.

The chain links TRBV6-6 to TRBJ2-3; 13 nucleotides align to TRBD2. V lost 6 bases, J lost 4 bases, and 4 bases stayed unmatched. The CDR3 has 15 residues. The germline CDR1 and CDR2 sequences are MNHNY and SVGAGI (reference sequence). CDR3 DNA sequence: TGTGCCAGCAGCGGACTAGCGGGAGTTGCAGATACGCAGTATTTT. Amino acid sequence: CASSGLAGVADTQYF.

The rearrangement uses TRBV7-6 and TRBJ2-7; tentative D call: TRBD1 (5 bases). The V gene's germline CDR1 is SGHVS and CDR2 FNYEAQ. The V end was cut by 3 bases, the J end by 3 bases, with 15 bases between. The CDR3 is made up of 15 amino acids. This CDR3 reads CASSFSTDPSYEQYF. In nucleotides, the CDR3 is TGTGCCAGCAGCTTCTCGACAGACCCCAGCTACGAGCAGTACTTC.

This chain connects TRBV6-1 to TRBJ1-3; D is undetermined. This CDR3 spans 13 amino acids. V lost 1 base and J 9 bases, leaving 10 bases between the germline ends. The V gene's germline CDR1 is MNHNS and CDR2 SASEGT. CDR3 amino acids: CASSEDLVPTIYF. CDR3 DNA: TGTGCCAGCAGTGAAGATCTTGTTCCCACCATATATTTT.

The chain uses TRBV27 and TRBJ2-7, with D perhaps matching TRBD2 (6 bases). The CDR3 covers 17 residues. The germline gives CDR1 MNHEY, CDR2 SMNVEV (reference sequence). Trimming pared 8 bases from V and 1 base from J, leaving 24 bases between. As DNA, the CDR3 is TGTGCCAGCGGTGCCGTAGGGTCGGGAGATAATTCCTACGAGCAGTACTTC. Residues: CASGAVGSGDNSYEQYF.

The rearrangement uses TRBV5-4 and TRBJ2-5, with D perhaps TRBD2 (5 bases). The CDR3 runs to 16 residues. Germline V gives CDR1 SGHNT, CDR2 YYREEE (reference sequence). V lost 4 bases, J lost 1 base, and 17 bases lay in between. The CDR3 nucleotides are TGTGCCAGCAGCCGGGAATTGGCAGCCCTCCAAGAGACCCAGTACTTC. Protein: CASSRELAALQETQYF.